This T cell receptor beta chain was captured by sequencing in a study of neurological immune-mediated disorders (dated by TCRdb to the late 2010s). Some background on the complete study: Peripheral blood TCR-beta repertoires from patients with HTLV-I-associated myelopathy (HAM/TSP), patients with multiple sclerosis, and healthy controls were compared in the study using UMI-based sequencing. Of the roughly 70 subjects in the cohort, around 15 were HAM/TSP patients, approximately 34 were multiple sclerosis patients, and approximately 20 were healthy controls. The approximately 96 TCR-beta libraries covered PBMC samples along with longitudinal samples, technical triplicates, and paired sorted CD4+ and CD8+ T-cell subsets.

The CDR3 contains 12 residues, cysteine and phenylalanine counted. Here the CDR3 DNA is all that survives: 36 bases in frame from base 1. Trimming at the junction amounts to 3 bases on V and 0 bases on J, and the germline ends lie 3 bases apart. The germline V gene (reference sequence) supplies CDR1 DFQATT and CDR2 SNEGSKA. To synthesize cDNA, template-switch 5'RACE was performed with a primer carrying a 10-nucleotide random unique molecular identifier so that each TCR transcript was tagged. Over 200 million TCR-beta sequences, covering 15-18 subjects, were produced in each sequencing run. The RNeasy kit was used for extraction of total RNA. The KAPA Real-time Library Amplification kit was used to amplify TCR-beta VDJ regions with primers for the TCR constant region and the 5'RACE anchor. Sample indexes and Illumina adaptors were added in a first PCR, and a second PCR then increased library yield. After Ampure bead purification, the roughly 650 bp TCR product was size-selected on a 2% E-gel SizeSelection system. Before pooling, library quality was assessed on a Bioanalyzer, concentration was determined with Qubit, and library quantification was performed with the Kapa Library Quantification kit. Paired-end 2 x 150 bp sequencing of the libraries was performed on an Illumina HiSeq 2500. To increase sequence diversity, roughly 23-30% phiX was spiked into each library pool. In the paper's pipeline: Quality-filtered reads were processed with the UMI-based MiGEC pipeline, which removed over 75% of raw TCR sequences during error correction. VDJ genes were aligned to IMGT germline references, and clonotypes were defined by unique CDR3 amino acid sequence plus V-J genes. VDJtools evaluated clonal expansion, Shannon diversity and CDR3 relatedness (CalcPairwiseDistances, ClusterSamples); CLCbio workbench built phylogenetic trees. A clone was classed as expanded if it had 8 or more unique UMIs, a cutoff based on coefficient-of-variation modelling across technical triplicates. TCRdb redid the processing of the public reads, applying fastp at Q25 and MiXCR, and retained in-frame beta chains. CDR3 protein duplicates are merged, each entry listing the most common genes and DNA. The V and J calls, along with clone size, are taken from TCRdb and not from the paper's own processing. Recorded for this sample are around 20,000 distinct CDR3 sequences; approximately 26% of them occurred a single time. In total, the top ten clones hold 33% of the sample.

This clonotype was detected only a few times. The antigen it binds to is not known. Base qualities were left out, and no much larger clone turns up one base away. Unsorted PBMC libraries were generated from 2 million PBMCs stored in RNAlater at -80 °C until RNA extraction. Peripheral blood was subjected to Ficoll-Hypaque density gradient centrifugation to isolate PBMCs, which were then cryopreserved in liquid nitrogen. Results and caveats for the whole study, not just this receptor: No identical CDR3 amino acid sequences were shared among expanded clones across subjects, suggesting private TCR-beta repertoires in all groups. The highest TCR clonal expansion was observed in HAM/TSP patients, whereas the lowest was observed in MS patients, even when compared with healthy controls.

The chain is assembled from TRBV20-1 and TRBJ1-5, with no reliable assignment of the D segment. The clonotype comes from a man aged 45-65 years with HTLV-1-associated myelopathy (HAM/TSP). Sequenced material: PBMCs. The nucleotides read TGCAGTGCTAGGGGTAGCAATCAGCCCCAGCATTTT. It codes for CSARGSNQPQHF.